Here is one TCR beta chain with its context. Germline values: CDR1 KGHSH, CDR2 LQKENI. This CDR3 is built from 12 residues. The V end lost 1 base, the J end lost 8 bases, and 8 bases lay between the germline ends. Produced via immunoSEQ multiplex PCR; TCRdb's table is partial and in-frame only. The sample includes 90,000 to 150,000 clones, about nine tenths of them seen just once. The sample is drawn from a study of control samples from healthy donors and cancer patients. This clonotype was obtained from a man aged 40-50 years in good health. The material sequenced was blood. The V gene is TRBV18, the J gene TRBJ1-2; maybe TRBD1 (5 bases). The CDR3 loop reads CASSPRGYGYTF. CDR3 nucleotide sequence: TGTGCCAGCTCACCACGGGGGTACGGCTACACCTTC.